The 21 T cell receptor beta chains in this list originate from one sample, sequenced in a study of shared clonotypes between healthy human individuals (dated by TCRdb to 2018 to 2021). The library was produced with the immunoSEQ multiplex PCR assay. Imported from immuneACCESS, the table was reduced by TCRdb to in-frame sequences with V and J called. These copies leave out some clones; in studies compared against another copy, an unresolved V gene accounts for under half, and the cause of the remainder is not known. The sample table records 950,000 to 1,100,000 clones; roughly 75% of these occur just once. The biggest ten clones account for 1.5% of the sample. What was sequenced was memory CD4+ T cells sorted from blood. The meaning of the sample's cell subset or site label: CD45RA-negative fraction. The receptors here all came from a man younger than 30 in good health.

This chain links TRBV7-2 with TRBJ2-5, with D possibly being TRBD1 (8 bases). The V gene's germline CDR1 is SGHTA and CDR2 FQGNSA. The CDR3 spans 14 residues. V was pared by 5 bases and J by 7 bases, with 17 bases between. The CDR3 is CASSAGQGGRTQYF. CDR3 sequence (DNA): TGTGCCAGCAGCGCAGGACAGGGCGGGAGGACCCAGTACTTC.

Comments on this clone: This sample also contains other DNA sequences that code for the same CDR3. The chain is built from TRBV30 and TRBJ1-4; 7 nucleotides align to TRBD1. CDR3 size: 13 residues. V trimming: 3 bases; J trimming: 7 bases; junction bases outside the gene matches: 5. Germline lookup yields CDR1 GTSNPN and CDR2 SVGIG (reference sequence). The CDR3 loop is CAWSRQGGEKLFF. The CDR3 bases are TGTGCCTGGAGCCGACAGGGAGGTGAAAAACTGTTTTTT.

The CDR3 nucleotides read TGTGCCAGCAGTGCTATTGTGGCCTACGAGCAGTACTTC. It specifies CASSAIVAYEQYF. The chain couples TRBV2 to TRBJ2-7; no reliable D call. The V end was cut by 4 bases, the J end by 2 bases, with 9 bases between. The CDR3 length is 13 residues. The germline V gene encodes CDR1 SNHLY and CDR2 FYNNEI.

This chain uses TRBV11-2 with TRBJ2-5; 12 bases match TRBD1. CDR1 and CDR2 from the germline V gene are SGHAT and FQNNGV. There are 16 residues in the CDR3. Trimming removed 4 bases from V and 4 bases from J; junction bases left unmatched: 7. In DNA, the CDR3 is TGTGCCAGCAGCTCGACCCGGGACAGGGGGCCAGAGACCCAGTACTTC. Its translation is CASSSTRDRGPETQYF.

On this clone itself: This CDR3 is also generated by other DNA sequences in the sample. J is TRBJ2-5 and V is TRBV5-6; 10 nucleotides line up with TRBD1. V trimming: 0 bases; J trimming: 4 bases; junction bases outside the gene matches: 3. From germline, CDR1 is SGHDT and CDR2 YYEEEE. The CDR3 covers 15 residues. CDR3 in DNA: TGTGCCAGCAGCTTGGGGACAGGGGGACGAGAGACCCAGTACTTC. It encodes CASSLGTGGRETQYF.

The chain is built from TRBV5-1 and TRBJ1-6, with D maybe TRBD1 (5 bases). Germline V gene data show CDR1 as SGHRS and CDR2 as YFSETQ. Trimming removed 2 bases at V and 7 bases at J, with 13 bases between. This CDR3 has 15 amino acids. The DNA of the CDR3 is TGCGCCAGCAGCTTAAGGGGAGGGGAAAATTCACCCCTCCACTTT. Translation gives CASSLRGGENSPLHF.

In its sample, this clone was seen a few times. The chain joins TRBV6-1 to TRBJ2-3, with D perhaps matching TRBD2 (5 bases). The CDR3 is 14 residues long. V was clipped by 7 bases and J by 2 bases, with 13 bases between them. Germline CDR1 reads MNHNS; CDR2 reads SASEGT. The CDR3 bases are TGTGCCAGCAATCGGATTAGCGTCACAGATACGCAGTATTTT. This codes for CASNRISVTDTQYF.

The V call is TRBV5-4, the J call TRBJ2-7; D is perhaps TRBD1 or TRBD2 (5 bases each). The CDR3 contains 15 residues. In germline, CDR1 is SGHNT, CDR2 YYREEE (reference sequence). V gave up 0 bases and J gave up 2 bases, with 12 bases separating them. CDR3 sequence: CASSLEGGGAYEQYF. The CDR3 DNA is TGTGCCAGCAGCTTGGAAGGTGGGGGAGCCTACGAGCAGTACTTC.

The gene calls are TRBV7-9 and TRBJ2-5; no reliable D call. Per germline, CDR1 SEHNR and CDR2 FQNEAQ (reference sequence). The CDR3 is 13 amino acids. The germline V and J ends were trimmed by 2 bases and 3 bases, with 7 bases remaining between them. The CDR3 DNA reads as TGTGCCAGCAGCTTATCCCCGAAAGAGACCCAGTACTTC. Residues: CASSLSPKETQYF.

The rearrangement uses TRBV4-3 and TRBJ2-3; 12 nucleotides agree with TRBD2. This CDR3 spans 15 amino acids. The V gene's germline CDR1 is LGHNA and CDR2 YSLEER. V was pared by 4 bases and J by 6 bases, with 5 bases of the junction left unmatched. CDR3: CASSRLAGADDTQYF. The CDR3 DNA reads as TGCGCCAGCAGCCGACTAGCGGGAGCGGATGATACGCAGTATTTT.

This chain connects TRBV2 to TRBJ1-1; no clear D gene. Between the trimmed V and J ends, which lost 5 bases and 10 bases, there was a span of 14 bases. The CDR3 contains 12 residues. The germline V gene encodes CDR1 SNHLY and CDR2 FYNNEI. The CDR3 sequence is CASSPSGNRAFF. DNA for the CDR3: TGTGCCAGCAGTCCCTCGGGTAATAGAGCTTTCTTT.

This clone was counted once. The V call is TRBV10-3, the J call TRBJ2-7; the D gene is possibly TRBD1 (6 bases). The CDR3 is 13 amino acids. V lost 3 bases to trimming and J lost 4 bases, with 10 bases between them. The germline gives CDR1 ENHRY, CDR2 SYGVKD. In nucleotides, the CDR3 is TGTGCCATCAGTGAAGGGACATTATACGAGCAGTACTTC. The encoded protein is CAISEGTLYEQYF.

CDR3 in amino acids: CASSLFPPLLAGGPHPSTDTQYF. DNA for the CDR3: TGTGCCAGCAGTTTATTCCCCCCTTTACTAGCGGGGGGTCCCCATCCGAGCACAGATACGCAGTATTTT. J is TRBJ2-3 and V is TRBV28, with 12 bases fitting TRBD2. The germline V gene has CDR1 MDHEN and CDR2 SYDVKM. Unmatched junction bases numbered 20, after V lost 1 base and J lost 0 bases. The CDR3 sequence is 23 residues long. The full variable domain, completed using reference TRBV28 and TRBJ2-3, is DVKVTQSSRYLVKRTGEKVFLECVQDMDHENMFWYRQDPGLGLRLIYFSYDVKMKEKGDIPEGYSVSREKKERFSLILESASTNQTSMYLCASSLFPPLLAGGPHPSTDTQYFGPGTRLTVL.

This sequence joins TRBV5-4 and TRBJ1-1; TRBD1 is a possible D gene (6 bases). Germline lookup yields CDR1 SGHNT and CDR2 YYREEE (reference sequence). The CDR3 runs to 15 residues. The V and J ends lost 6 bases and 0 bases respectively, with 15 bases between them. The CDR3 DNA reads TGTGCCAGCACCCCCGAAGGACAGATGAACACTGAAGCTTTCTTT. Encoded protein: CASTPEGQMNTEAFF.

The gene calls are TRBV5-4 and TRBJ2-7, with TRBD1 identical over 9 bases. This CDR3 spans 16 amino acids. CDR1 is SGHNT, CDR2 YYREEE, per germline (reference sequence). V shed 4 bases, J shed 2 bases, and the junction held 10 bases outside the gene matches. CDR3 bases: TGTGCCAGCAGCCCATCCAAGGACAGGGGAACCTACGAGCAGTACTTC. Its protein is CASSPSKDRGTYEQYF.

The J gene is TRBJ1-1, the V gene TRBV28; 9 bases align to TRBD1. V gave up 6 bases and J gave up 1 base; unmatched junction bases: 9. Per the germline V gene, CDR1 is MDHEN and CDR2 is SYDVKM. The CDR3 consists of 16 residues. The CDR3 bases are TGTGCCAGCAGCCCGATCCCGGGACAGGGGAACACTGAAGCTTTCTTT. It translates to CASSPIPGQGNTEAFF.

The chain links TRBV5-1 to TRBJ2-3, with 8 positions matching TRBD2. This CDR3 comprises 15 residues. After removal of 0 bases from V and 4 bases from J, the junction contained 4 bases not matched to a gene. Germline V gene data show CDR1 as SGHRS and CDR2 as YFSETQ. In nucleotides, the CDR3 is TGCGCCAGCAGCTTGGCCCCGGGGGGGGCAGATACGCAGTATTTT. Translated: CASSLAPGGADTQYF.

On this clone itself: The junction does not match germline at one end; this may be a read error. The rearrangement uses TRBV30 and TRBJ2-3, with D possibly TRBD1 on 7 matching bases. This CDR3 region has 14 residues. The V gene's germline CDR1 is GTSNPN and CDR2 SVGIG (reference sequence). CDR3 region: CAQQAGGGTDKQYF. CDR3 nucleotides: TGTGCCCAGCAAGCAGGGGGAGGAACGGATAAGCAGTATTTT. Variable domain in full (rest from reference TRBV30 and TRBJ2-3): SQTIHQWPATLVQPVGSPLSLECTVEGTSNPNLYWYRQAAGRGLQLLFYSVGIGQISSEVPQNLSASRPQDRQFILSSKKLLLSDSGFYLCAQQAGGGTDKQYFGPGTRLTVL.

The chain carries TRBV28 and TRBJ2-7; D may be TRBD2 (5 bases). The ends were cut back, 6 bases at V and 3 bases at J, with 18 bases in the middle. In germline, CDR1 is MDHEN, CDR2 SYDVKM. This CDR3 is built from 15 residues. CDR3 coding DNA: TGTGCCAGCAGCGAACCGGGAACAAGTAGCTACGAGCAGTACTTC. It encodes CASSEPGTSSYEQYF. The full variable domain, with the rest looked up from reference TRBV28 and TRBJ2-7, is DVKVTQSSRYLVKRTGEKVFLECVQDMDHENMFWYRQDPGLGLRLIYFSYDVKMKEKGDIPEGYSVSREKKERFSLILESASTNQTSMYLCASSEPGTSSYEQYFGPGTRLTVT.

J is TRBJ1-1 and V is TRBV27; D is unclear. CDR3 length equals 13 residues. CDR1 is MNHEY, CDR2 SMNVEV, per germline (reference sequence). V dropped 4 bases and J dropped 5 bases, with 11 bases sitting between them. This CDR3 is CASSSGVGTEAFF. CDR3 DNA sequence: TGTGCCAGCAGTTCTGGGGTGGGGACTGAAGCTTTCTTT.

The chain couples TRBV14 to TRBJ2-2; 9 nucleotides match TRBD2. V lost 1 base, J lost 6 bases, and 12 bases stayed unmatched. There are 18 residues in the CDR3. The germline V gene encodes CDR1 SGHDN and CDR2 FVKESK. CDR3 DNA sequence: TGTGCCAGCAGCCAAGCTGACGCGGGTAGCGGGGGCCCCGGGGAGCTGTTTTTT. It translates to CASSQADAGSGGPGELFF.